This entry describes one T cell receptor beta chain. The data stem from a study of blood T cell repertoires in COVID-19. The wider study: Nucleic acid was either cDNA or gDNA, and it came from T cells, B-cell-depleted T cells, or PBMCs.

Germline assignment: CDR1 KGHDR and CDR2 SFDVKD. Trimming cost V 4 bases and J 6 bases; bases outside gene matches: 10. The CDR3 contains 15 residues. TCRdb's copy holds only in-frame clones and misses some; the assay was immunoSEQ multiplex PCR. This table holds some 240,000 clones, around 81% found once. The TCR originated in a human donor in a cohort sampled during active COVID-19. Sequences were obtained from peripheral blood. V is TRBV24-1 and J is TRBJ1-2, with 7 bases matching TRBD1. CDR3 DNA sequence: TGTGCCACCAGTGACTCAGCGAGGGGGCAGAATGGCTACACCTTC. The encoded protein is CATSDSARGQNGYTF.